This T cell receptor (beta chain) was sequenced for a study of spatial heterogeneity in lung cancer. Study overall: The correlation between TCR transcript counts in tumor regions and a T cell module score from matched bulk RNA-seq was strong. Every unique TCR and UMI combination, on average, appeared more than ten times in raw reads. Study-wide results and limits: Tumor mutation count correlated with how many alpha and beta TCRs expanded intratumorally.

This clonotype is medium-sized by share. Antigen specificity is unknown. V was clipped by 5 bases and J by 1 base; unmatched bases: 7. The CDR3 is 15 residues long. In germline, CDR1 is MNHEY, CDR2 SMNVEV (reference sequence). TCRdb recomputed calls from the 5' RACE reads with MiXCR, one row per CDR3 protein. The table records fewer than 4,000 distinct CDR3 sequences, 15% of them present only once. The time point: sample taken at primary tumor resection. There were 70 to 80 donors, all of them untreated patients with early-stage non-small cell lung cancer. The input material, whole RNA from tumor, nontumor lung or frozen PBMC, was sequenced unsorted.

The input for sequencing was lung tumor tissue, taken at surgery. This clonotype originated in a female donor with early-stage non-small cell lung cancer. J is TRBJ2-7 and V is TRBV27; 8 bases are a match to TRBD1. The CDR3 bases are TGTGCCAGCAGTCCTCGGACAGGGCGTTCCTACGAGCAGTACTTC. This encodes CASSPRTGRSYEQYF.